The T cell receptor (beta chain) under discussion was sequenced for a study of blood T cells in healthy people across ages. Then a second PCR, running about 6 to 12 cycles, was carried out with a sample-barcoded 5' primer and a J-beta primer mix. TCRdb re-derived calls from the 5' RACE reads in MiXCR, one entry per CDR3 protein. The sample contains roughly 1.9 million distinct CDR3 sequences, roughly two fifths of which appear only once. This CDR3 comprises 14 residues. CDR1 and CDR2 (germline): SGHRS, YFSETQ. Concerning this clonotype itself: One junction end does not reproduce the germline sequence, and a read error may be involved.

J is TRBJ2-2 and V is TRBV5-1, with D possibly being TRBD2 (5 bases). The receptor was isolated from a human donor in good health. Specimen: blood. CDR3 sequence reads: CVSSLDGVVGELFF. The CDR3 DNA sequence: TGCGTCAGCAGCCTGGACGGGGTAGTCGGGGAGCTGTTTTTT.